Following are 12 T cell receptor beta chains from one sample sequenced in a study of CXCR3-negative and CXCR3-positive naive CD8 T cells. Study conclusions and caveats: More hydrophobic TRB CDR3s occurred in CXCR3-positive than in CXCR3-negative naive cells.

These TCRs' antigens remain unknown. UMI-labeled 5' RACE yielded the TRB cDNA libraries. TCRdb reanalyzed the 5' RACE reads and collapses them to one entry per CDR3 protein, without DNA. The sample's table shows under 150,000 distinct CDR3 sequences. Sequencing was done on a sample of naive CXCR3+ CD8+ T cells from blood. As for subset: CD45RO-CCR7+CD27+CD95- naive CD8+ T cells expressing CXCR3 (TNR3+). These receptors were taken from a human donor in good health. Some clones in this sample may be carry-over from other donors' samples.

The chain uses TRBV30 and TRBJ2-1; TCRdb proposes TRBD1, but this gene call is untestable without DNA. Germline-derived CDR1 and CDR2 are GTSNPN and SVGIG (reference sequence). The length of the CDR3 is 14 residues. Here the CDR3 reads CALDPGDPYNEQFF.

The chain's CDR3 is CASSYYKPYTEAFF. This rearrangement joins TRBV28 to TRBJ1-1. Germline values: CDR1 MDHEN, CDR2 SYDVKM. The CDR3 loop spans 14 amino acids.

Here the CDR3 reads CATSGTVGLQETQYF. The genes are TRBV15 and TRBJ2-5; TCRdb gives TRBD2 as the D gene, but with no DNA this cannot be confirmed. Germline assignment: CDR1 LNHNV and CDR2 YYDKDF (reference sequence). The CDR3 sequence is 15 residues long. Full variable domain (remainder filled in from reference TRBV15 and TRBJ2-5): DAMVIQNPRYQVTQFGKPVTLSCSQTLNHNVMYWYQQKSSQAPKLLFHYYDKDFNNEADTPDNFQSRRPNTSFCFLDIRSPGLGDTAMYLCATSGTVGLQETQYFGPGTRLLVL.

V is TRBV12-3 or TRBV12-4 and J is TRBJ2-1; no DNA is available, so the TRBD1 call from TCRdb remains unchecked. The CDR3 length is 14 residues. This CDR3 reads CASSLRGEFNEQFF.

The chain links TRBV5-1 to TRBJ1-4. Germline V CDR1 and CDR2: SGHRS, YFSETQ. The CDR3 is made up of 11 amino acids. The chain's CDR3 is CASSFGGKLFF.

The rearrangement uses TRBV4-2 and TRBJ2-1. Germline values: CDR1 LGHNA, CDR2 YNFKEQ. The CDR3 runs 13 residues. The CDR3: CASSQGDFNEQFF.

The gene calls are TRBV4-1 and TRBJ2-7. The germline V gene encodes CDR1 MGHRA and CDR2 YSYEKL. This CDR3 has 14 residues. The CDR3 region is CASSQQKGSYEQYF.

The genes are TRBV5-5 and TRBJ2-3; TCRdb gives TRBD1 as the D gene, but with no DNA this cannot be confirmed. This CDR3 is built from 14 residues. CDR1 and CDR2 (germline): SGHKS, YYEKEE (reference sequence). The CDR3 loop is CASSFRVSTDTQYF.

The gene calls are TRBV27 and TRBJ2-3; lacking DNA, the TRBD1 call made by TCRdb goes unchecked. The CDR3 length is 19 residues. Germline V gives CDR1 MNHEY, CDR2 SMNVEV (reference sequence). This CDR3 is CASSEYSGTGGAFADTQYF.

The chain joins TRBV5-1 to TRBJ1-2. Germline lookup yields CDR1 SGHRS and CDR2 YFSETQ. The CDR3 covers 15 residues. CDR3 sequence reads: CASSLADSGGYGYTF.

This sequence joins TRBV29-1 and TRBJ2-7. CDR1 SQVTM and CDR2 ANQGSEA come from the germline V gene. This CDR3 contains 13 residues. CDR3 loop: CSVERQDSYEKYF.

The chain employs TRBV7-9 and TRBJ2-7; TCRdb names TRBD1, which stays unverified in the absence of DNA. The CDR3 spans 16 residues. Germline values: CDR1 SEHNR, CDR2 FQNEAQ (reference sequence). Here the CDR3 reads CASSFAGTGLSYEQYF. The whole variable domain, remainder taken from reference TRBV7-9 and TRBJ2-7, is DTGVSQNPRHKITKRGQNVTFRCDPISEHNRLYWYRQTLGQGPEFLTYFQNEAQLEKSRLLSDRFSAERPKGSFSTLEIQRTEQGDSAMYLCASSFAGTGLSYEQYFGPGTRLTVT.